This entry describes one T cell receptor (beta chain). Its antigen has not been determined. It has no much larger one-base neighbor in the sample; base qualities were not kept. This specimen's treatment or condition label, interpreted: randomized to nivolumab then ipilimumab (arm A) or the reverse (arm B). Prior DNA-damaging chemotherapy had not been received by any trial patient. On a FACS Aria II flow cytometer, live CD3+CD8+ cells that were negative for CD19 and CD56 were sorted from thawed PBMCs. Samples were obtained from patients with melanoma enrolled in CheckMate 064, a randomized, open-label phase II trial of sequential checkpoint blockade. Peripheral blood mononuclear cells were collected by leukapheresis, purified with Ficoll-Paque, and frozen in human serum with approximately 9.4% DMSO. Right after sorting, the blood CD3+CD8+ cells were verified to be >95% pure, and DNA extraction followed.

TCRbeta CDR3 regions were immunosequenced from genomic DNA with the immunoSEQ Assay. Before high-throughput sequencing, the genomic DNA was amplified using bias-controlled multiplex PCR. Turning to the authors' computational methods: To quantify the absolute abundance of each unique TCRbeta CDR3 region, the sequences were collapsed and filtered. Clonality, defined as 1 minus Pielou's evenness, was calculated using only productive rearrangements. A previously published method was used to identify clones with significantly greater frequencies in on-treatment samples than in baseline samples. TCRdb took over this immuneACCESS table, retaining in-frame rearrangements with V and J assigned. Such tables are incomplete; in checked studies, under half of the missing clones stem from an unresolved V gene, and the remainder is unexplained. Clone size and V and J calls were adopted from that table, with D and trimming inferred from the DNA. This sample gives roughly 20,000 clones in total; 75% to 85% of them show up just once. The ten largest clones add up to around two fifths of the sample.

This specimen belongs to a study of sequential checkpoint blockade in melanoma (dated by TCRdb to about 2019). Regarding the research as a whole: Using 1:1 randomization, the trial assigned patients either to first-line nivolumab followed by ipilimumab (arm A) or to ipilimumab followed by nivolumab (arm B). Maintenance nivolumab came after both trial sequences.

Broader findings and caveats from the paper: Larger, independent patient cohorts are needed to validate the response-prediction model that combines TCR metrics and mutation burden.

Including cysteine and phenylalanine, the CDR3 has 13 amino acids. Only CDR3 DNA remains: 39 bases, in frame from the first base. Reading the germline V gene gives CDR1 SGHVS and CDR2 FNYEAQ. V and J are truncated by 6 bases and 2 bases respectively, leaving an intervening sequence of 11 bases. The source of this sequence is a human donor with melanoma. This chain joins TRBV7-6 to TRBJ2-7; the D gene remains uncertain. The sample here was CD8+ T cells sorted from blood (inferred from file names), taken from a patient given nivolumab and ipilimumab in sequence. Read as DNA, the sequence is TGTGCCAGCAGTTCGACTGAGGCCTACGAGCAGTACTTC. Translation gives CASSSTEAYEQYF.